The source of this T cell receptor beta chain is a study of T cells expressing NK-cell markers. TCRdb derives one entry per CDR3 protein from the 5' RACE reads, leaving out DNA. The listing contains 350,000 to 450,000 distinct CDR3 sequences. The CDR3 length is 11 residues. The germline CDR1 and CDR2 sequences are MNHEY and SVGEGT. This chain uses TRBV6-2 or TRBV6-3 with TRBJ2-3; TCRdb proposes TRBD1, but this gene call is untestable without DNA. The sample taken for sequencing was blood T cells: a sorted CD56 or NKG2C T cell subset, CD4+ or CD8+ T cells, or bulk PBMC T cells (not recorded which). The source of this sequence is a man aged 18-75 years in good health. The CDR3 sequence is CASKQGWTQYF.